Described below is a single T cell receptor (beta chain) sequence and its context. The CDR3 consists of 17 residues. In germline, CDR1 is SGHNT, CDR2 YYREEE (reference sequence). V lost 4 bases to trimming and J lost 9 bases; unmatched junction nucleotides: 16. Profiling relied on immunoSEQ multiplex PCR, and the TCRdb table lists in-frame clones only, not all of them. The data show about 70,000 clones, with roughly 97% seen just once and 0.21% held by the top ten. This sample was included in a study of technical replicates of blood from several donors. The sequenced sample was T cells isolated from PBMCs. The clonotype originates from a human donor in good health. The chain joins TRBV5-4 to TRBJ2-4, with 10 bases lining up with TRBD2. The chain's CDR3 is CASSEIQAGGPRGIQYF. The CDR3 DNA sequence: TGTGCCAGCAGCGAAATCCAAGCGGGAGGGCCCCGGGGCATTCAGTACTTC.